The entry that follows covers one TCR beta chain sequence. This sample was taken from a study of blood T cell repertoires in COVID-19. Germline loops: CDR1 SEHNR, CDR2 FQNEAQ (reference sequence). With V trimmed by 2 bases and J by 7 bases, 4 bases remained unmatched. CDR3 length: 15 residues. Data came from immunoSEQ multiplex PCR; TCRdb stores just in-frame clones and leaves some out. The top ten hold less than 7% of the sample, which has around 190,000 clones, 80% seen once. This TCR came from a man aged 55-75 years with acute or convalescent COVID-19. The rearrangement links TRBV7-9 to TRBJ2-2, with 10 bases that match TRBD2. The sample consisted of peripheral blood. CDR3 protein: CASSLLAGEVGELFF. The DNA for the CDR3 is TGTGCCAGCAGCTTACTAGCGGGAGAGGTCGGGGAGCTGTTTTTT.